These 28 T cell receptor beta chains originate from one sample sequenced in a study of PD-1 blockade in classical Hodgkin lymphoma. All the patients suffered relapse after autologous stem cell transplantation, and brentuximab vedotin exposure differed. Sequencing used immunoSEQ multiplex PCR; TCRdb keeps in-frame clones, though not all of them. The data show about 25,000 clones, with about 80% seen just once and approximately 8% held by the top ten. The material was peripheral blood mononuclear cells (PBMCs), obtained before the second cycle of nivolumab. Source of these receptors: a human donor with classical Hodgkin lymphoma.

The chain combines TRBV2 with TRBJ1-2, with D hard to call. With 1 base removed from V and 5 bases from J, the gap between germline ends came to 17 bases. Germline V gives CDR1 SNHLY, CDR2 FYNNEI. The CDR3 sequence is 16 residues long. CDR3 bases: TGTGCCAGCAGTGAAGGTGGGCCCAACTTTAATTATGGCTACACCTTC. It translates to CASSEGGPNFNYGYTF.

The V call is TRBV5-1, the J call TRBJ2-3; 7 bases agree with TRBD2. CDR3 length: 15 amino acids. The J segment lost 1 base and the V segment lost 2 bases, leaving 4 bases of the junction unmatched. The germline V gene encodes CDR1 SGHRS and CDR2 YFSETQ. CDR3 loop: CASSLAGKGTDTQYF. The CDR3 bases are TGCGCCAGCAGCTTAGCGGGAAAAGGCACAGATACGCAGTATTTT.

The chain couples TRBV30 to TRBJ2-1, with TRBD2 identical over 14 bases. Germline CDR1 GTSNPN, CDR2 SVGIG (reference sequence). CDR3 length equals 16 residues. The J segment lost 9 bases and the V segment lost 0 bases, leaving 7 bases of the junction unmatched. The CDR3 is CAWSVGLAGVLGEQFF. As DNA, the CDR3 is TGTGCCTGGAGTGTGGGACTAGCGGGAGTTTTGGGTGAGCAGTTCTTC.

The chain has TRBV7-8 and TRBJ2-1, with 8 bases aligning to TRBD2. CDR1 and CDR2 from the germline V gene are SGHVS and FQNEAQ. This CDR3 is 18 amino acids long. V shed 3 bases, J shed 5 bases, and the junction held 15 bases outside the gene matches. CDR3 region: CASSLPISGKHKNNEQFF. The CDR3 nucleotides are TGTGCCAGCAGCTTGCCGATTAGCGGGAAGCATAAAAACAATGAGCAGTTCTTC.

The chain has TRBV5-2 and TRBJ1-2. TRBV5-2 is a recognized pseudogene. This CDR3 comprises 16 residues. As DNA, the CDR3 is TGTGCCAGCAAGATTACTCGAGAACGAAAGACCTATGGCTACACCTTC. Protein product: CASKITRERKTYGYTF.

This chain joins TRBV2 and TRBJ1-5; D uncertain. Trimming left V 6 bases short and J 3 bases short, with 9 bases between. The CDR3 spans 13 residues. Germline V gene lookup returns CDR1 SNHLY and CDR2 FYNNEI. The CDR3 DNA reads as TGTGCCAGCAGAGGAGACAACAATCAGCCCCAGCATTTT. Its translation: CASRGDNNQPQHF.

The chain carries TRBV7-8 and TRBJ2-5; 8 bases agree with TRBD1. Trimming cost V 4 bases and J 4 bases; bases outside gene matches: 14. Per the germline V gene, CDR1 is SGHVS and CDR2 is FQNEAQ. This CDR3 has 17 residues. This CDR3 is CASSSRQGISWGETQYF. In nucleotides, the CDR3 is TGTGCCAGCAGCTCCAGACAGGGGATATCATGGGGAGAGACCCAGTACTTC.

A few counts support this clone. V usage is TRBV27 and J usage is TRBJ1-1; 7 bases agree with TRBD1. Germline trimming cut 8 bases from V and 6 bases from J; bases unmatched to any gene: 12. From germline, CDR1 is MNHEY and CDR2 SMNVEV (reference sequence). This CDR3 spans 14 amino acids. The chain's CDR3 is CASRVGYDRAEAFF. CDR3 DNA sequence: TGTGCCAGCCGAGTGGGATATGACAGGGCTGAAGCTTTCTTT.

The chain uses TRBV9 and TRBJ2-3; 10 nucleotides line up with TRBD2. This CDR3 spans 15 amino acids. Germline CDR1 and CDR2: SGDLS and YYNGEE. V shed 4 bases, J shed 2 bases, and the junction held 4 bases outside the gene matches. The CDR3 region has the DNA TGTGCCAGCAGCTTAGGACTAGCGGCCACAGATACGCAGTATTTT. This sequence encodes CASSLGLAATDTQYF.

The J gene is TRBJ2-7, the V gene TRBV10-3; D unresolved. The length of the CDR3 is 12 residues. V was pared by 6 bases and J by 5 bases, with 11 bases between. CDR1 and CDR2 from the germline V gene are ENHRY and SYGVKD. CDR3 loop: CAISRAPHEQYF. CDR3 nucleotides: TGTGCCATCAGCCGCGCTCCGCACGAGCAGTACTTC.

This rearrangement joins TRBV28 to TRBJ2-2; 9 bases agree with TRBD1. V shed 5 bases, J shed 6 bases, and the junction held 10 bases outside the gene matches. Germline V CDR1 and CDR2: MDHEN, SYDVKM. The CDR3 has 16 residues. The CDR3 spells CASSLRTGVGSGELFF. The CDR3 DNA reads as TGTGCCAGCAGTCTTCGGACAGGGGTGGGGTCCGGGGAGCTGTTTTTT.

The chain carries TRBV9 and TRBJ2-7; D unresolved. Germline CDR1 and CDR2: SGDLS and YYNGEE. V was trimmed by 4 bases and J by 3 bases, leaving 11 bases between them. The CDR3 runs to 13 residues. The CDR3 reads CASSPSTSYEQYF. CDR3 nucleotide sequence: TGTGCCAGCAGCCCCTCTACAAGCTACGAGCAGTACTTC.

This chain connects TRBV5-6 to TRBJ2-7; D gene ambiguous. Germline assignment: CDR1 SGHDT and CDR2 YYEEEE. Trimming cost V 0 bases and J 1 base, with 14 bases left between them. The CDR3 extends over 16 amino acids. CDR3 loop: CASSLGIGVRSYEQYF. CDR3 nucleotides: TGTGCCAGCAGCTTGGGTATAGGCGTGCGGTCCTACGAGCAGTACTTC.

This clone was counted once. The genes are TRBV11-3 and TRBJ2-7; D possibly corresponds to TRBD2 (5 bases). The V gene's germline CDR1 is SGHNT and CDR2 YENEEA. V gave up 0 bases and J gave up 6 bases, with 15 bases separating them. CDR3 length equals 15 residues. In DNA form, the CDR3 reads TGTGCCAGCAGCTTAGATTCGCGAGGAGGTGGCGAGCAGTACTTC. Its translation: CASSLDSRGGGEQYF. The full variable domain, its missing parts supplied by reference TRBV11-3 and TRBJ2-7, is EAGVVQSPRYKIIEKKQPVAFWCNPISGHNTLYWYLQNLGQGPELLIRYENEEAVDDSQLPKDRFSAERLKGVDSTLKIQPAELGDSAVYLCASSLDSRGGGEQYFGPGTRLTVT.

The V gene is TRBV13, the J gene TRBJ2-7, with a possible D match to TRBD2 (6 bases). V was pared by 5 bases and J by 3 bases, with 14 bases between. The germline gives CDR1 PRHDT, CDR2 FYEKMQ (reference sequence). There are 14 residues in the CDR3. The DNA for the CDR3 is TGTGCCAGCAGCACCGGGACTGCGGTCTACGAGCAGTACTTC. Its translation is CASSTGTAVYEQYF.

This clone was observed a single time. The chain recombines TRBV19 with TRBJ1-2, with D unclear. Germline-derived CDR1 and CDR2 are LNHDA and SQIVND (reference sequence). Trimming stripped 6 bases from V and 8 bases from J, with 10 bases between. This CDR3 has 11 amino acids. CDR3 coding DNA: TGTGCCAGTAGCACTGGATGGGGCTACACCTTC. It codes for CASSTGWGYTF.

This rearrangement joins TRBV19 to TRBJ2-7; no clear D gene. The CDR3 has 20 residues. CDR1 and CDR2 from the germline V gene are LNHDA and SQIVND (reference sequence). Trimming took off 2 bases at V and 3 bases at J, with 29 bases between the two ends. CDR3 amino acids: CASSISPLVPRFRRNYEQYF. In nucleotides, the CDR3 is TGTGCCAGTAGTATAAGCCCCCTTGTCCCCCGTTTTAGACGGAACTACGAGCAGTACTTC. The full variable domain, with the rest looked up from reference TRBV19 and TRBJ2-7, is DGGITQSPKYLFRKEGQNVTLSCEQNLNHDAMYWYRQDPGQGLRLIYYSQIVNDFQKGDIAEGYSVSREKKESFPLTVTSAQKNPTAFYLCASSISPLVPRFRRNYEQYFGPGTRLTVT.

This sequence joins TRBV6-6 and TRBJ2-7; 11 bases are a match to TRBD2. From germline, CDR1 is MNHNY and CDR2 SVGAGI (reference sequence). V gave up 6 bases and J gave up 12 bases; unmatched junction bases: 7. The CDR3 consists of 12 residues. In DNA, the CDR3 is TGTGCCAGCAGATTAGCGGGAGGGGCTTTGTACTTC. Protein: CASRLAGGALYF.

The V call is TRBV5-1, the J call TRBJ1-2; no firm D call. The CDR3 contains 15 residues. Per the germline V gene, CDR1 is SGHRS and CDR2 is YFSETQ. Trimming stripped 0 bases from V and 3 bases from J, with 12 bases between. The CDR3 nucleotides read TGCGCCAGCAGCTTGGATGCAACAGCACACTATGGCTACACCTTC. This sequence encodes CASSLDATAHYGYTF.

The chain recombines TRBV27 with TRBJ1-5, with 7 bases identical to TRBD1. The CDR3 runs 14 residues. The junction had 8 bases not matched to a gene; V was cut back by 5 bases and J by 7 bases. Looked up from germline, CDR1 is MNHEY and CDR2 is SMNVEV (reference sequence). The CDR3 loop is CASSGGTVGQPQHF. As DNA, the CDR3 is TGTGCCAGCAGTGGGGGGACAGTGGGACAGCCCCAGCATTTT.

This clone was seen just once. The CDR3 DNA follows: TGTGCCAGCAGCCAAGATCAACCCGGGACTAGCGGGAACAATGAGCAGTTCTTC. Protein product: CASSQDQPGTSGNNEQFF. The genes are TRBV4-2 and TRBJ2-1; 13 nucleotides line up with TRBD2. Unmatched junction bases numbered 7, after V lost 0 bases and J lost 5 bases. The germline V gene has CDR1 LGHNA and CDR2 YNFKEQ. There are 18 residues in the CDR3.

This chain joins TRBV18 and TRBJ2-1; TRBD2 matches at 14 bases. Germline trimming cut 2 bases from V and 8 bases from J; bases unmatched to any gene: 11. The CDR3 totals 18 residues. Germline lookup yields CDR1 KGHSH and CDR2 LQKENI. The CDR3 region is CASSPKGLAGGLLDEQFF. CDR3 nucleotide sequence: TGTGCCAGCTCACCAAAAGGACTAGCGGGAGGCCTCTTGGATGAGCAGTTCTTC.

The chain recombines TRBV15 with TRBJ1-4; no clear D gene. The germline CDR1 and CDR2 sequences are LNHNV and YYDKDF (reference sequence). This CDR3 spans 15 amino acids. V was cut by 0 bases and J by 0 bases, with 5 bases left in between. CDR3 in DNA: TGTGCCACCAGCAGAGACCTCGCAACTAATGAAAAACTGTTTTTT. Protein product: CATSRDLATNEKLFF.

The J gene is TRBJ2-3, the V gene TRBV27; D ambiguous. CDR1 and CDR2 from the germline V gene are MNHEY and SMNVEV (reference sequence). V gave up 3 bases and J gave up 1 base, with 8 bases separating them. The CDR3 is 14 residues long. CDR3 amino acids: CASSFFPGTDTQYF. DNA for the CDR3: TGTGCCAGCAGTTTTTTTCCTGGCACAGATACGCAGTATTTT.

The CDR3 region has the DNA TGTGCCAGCTCACCTAAAGGGGGCCAGCAGCCCCAGCATTTT. This codes for CASSPKGGQQPQHF. The rearrangement uses TRBV18 and TRBJ1-5; 7 bases match TRBD1. Germline-derived CDR1 and CDR2 are KGHSH and LQKENI. The V and J ends lost 3 bases and 7 bases, in that order; junction bases with no gene match: 6. The CDR3 is made up of 14 amino acids.

This clone was detected only a few times. The chain carries TRBV6-1 and TRBJ1-1, with 11 bases fitting TRBD1. CDR1 is MNHNS, CDR2 SASEGT, per germline. The CDR3 runs 16 residues. V was pared by 1 base and J by 1 base, with 2 bases of the junction left unmatched. Written as DNA, the CDR3 is TGTGCCAGCAGTGAAGGGGGGACAGGGGGGAACACTGAAGCTTTCTTT. Its translation is CASSEGGTGGNTEAFF.

This clone was seen once. The V gene is TRBV7-2, the J gene TRBJ2-3; weak D call: TRBD2 (5 bases). The germline V gene has CDR1 SGHTA and CDR2 FQGNSA. V shed 0 bases and J shed 1 base, with 8 bases lying between them. This CDR3 contains 15 residues. CDR3: CASSLASAGTDTQYF. CDR3 bases: TGTGCCAGCAGCTTAGCTAGCGCAGGCACAGATACGCAGTATTTT.

The chain combines TRBV14 with TRBJ2-3, with D hard to call. V lost 1 base and J lost 4, with 0 bases in between. Germline values: CDR1 SGHDN, CDR2 FVKESK. The CDR3 runs 11 residues. Here the CDR3 reads CASSQADTQYF. CDR3 bases: TGTGCCAGCAGCCAAGCAGATACGCAGTATTTT.